A single sample gave rise to the 21 T cell receptor beta chains below, sequenced in a study of prognosis after radiotherapy for stage I lung cancer. Multiplex PCR in two rounds served to amplify TCR beta CDR3 from genomic DNA. Round-one PCR had primers specific to each TRBV and TRBJ gene. TCRdb re-called the multiplex PCR reads with MiXCR, one entry per CDR3 protein. Of over 25,000 distinct CDR3 sequences listed, more than 45% are singletons. This sample comprised PBMCs, obtained before or after stereotactic body radiation therapy (not recorded which). All receptors derive from a donor over 45 with non-small cell lung cancer.

Of note for this clonotype: One junction end disagrees with the germline gene, perhaps due to a read error. V gene TRBV28 combines with J gene TRBJ2-7, with D possibly being TRBD2 (5 bases). Germline CDR1 is MDHEN and CDR2 is SYDVKM. The CDR3 consists of 12 residues. The CDR3, as DNA: TGTGCCAGCAGTTTTACAGACTACGAGCATTACTTC. It translates to CASSFTDYEHYF. Complete variable domain (other parts from reference TRBV28 and TRBJ2-7): DVKVTQSSRYLVKRTGEKVFLECVQDMDHENMFWYRQDPGLGLRLIYFSYDVKMKEKGDIPEGYSVSREKKERFSLILESASTNQTSMYLCASSFTDYEHYFGPGTRLTVT.

This clonotype was detected ten times or more. The V gene is TRBV2, the J gene TRBJ2-3; D is possibly TRBD1 (5 bases). There are 15 residues in the CDR3. Germline CDR1 and CDR2: SNHLY and FYNNEI. V dropped 9 bases and J dropped 0 bases, with 16 bases sitting between them. The CDR3 loop reads CASTGNRLSTDTQYF. The DNA for the CDR3 is TGTGCCAGTACTGGGAACAGGCTTAGCACAGATACGCAGTATTTT.

Worth noting for this clonotype: Lacking the conserved final phenylalanine or tryptophan, this CDR3 likely reflects a read error. The J gene is TRBJ2-1, the V gene TRBV20-1; TRBD2 agrees at 10 bases. This CDR3 spans 15 amino acids. Trimming cost V 1 base and J 6 bases; bases outside gene matches: 6. Germline V gives CDR1 DFQATT, CDR2 SNEGSKA (reference sequence). CDR3 loop: CSARVPLAGANEQFS. The CDR3 DNA reads TGCAGTGCTAGAGTGCCCCTAGCGGGAGCCAATGAGCAGTTCTCC.

This clonotype appeared many times. CDR3 nucleotide sequence: TGCAGTGCTAGGGGGGCGGTCCGGGACAGGGGTTTGGAGGAGCAGTACTTC. Amino acid sequence: CSARGAVRDRGLEEQYF. This rearrangement joins TRBV20-1 to TRBJ2-7; 10 bases fit TRBD1. CDR1 is DFQATT and CDR2 is SNEGSKA in the germline V gene (reference sequence). Trimming removed 3 bases from V and 7 bases from J; junction bases left unmatched: 18. The CDR3 runs to 17 residues.

The table lists this clonotype with a few counts. This may arise from a read error, as a much more abundant clone is one base away. This is likely a read error, given that the CDR3 carries no conserved phenylalanine or tryptophan at its end. The chain is built from TRBV7-2 and TRBJ1-2; possibly TRBD1 for D (6 bases). Germline CDR1 and CDR2: SGHTA and FQGNSA. V was cut by 5 bases and J by 3 bases, with 13 bases left in between. The CDR3 loop spans 14 amino acids. CDR3 DNA sequence: TGTGCCAGCAGCCTACGGACAGCCGACTATGGCTACACCCTC. This codes for CASSLRTADYGYTL.

There are many counts of this clonotype. The CDR3 DNA reads TGCGCCAGCAGCCAAGATAGGAGCTATTCGGTTGCTTTCTTT. Its protein is CASSQDRSYSVAFF. The chain recombines TRBV4-3 with TRBJ1-1; D remains unclear. CDR3 length equals 14 residues. Per the germline V gene, CDR1 is LGHNA and CDR2 is YSLEER. V lost 0 bases and J lost 11, with 16 bases in between.

Many counts were recorded for this clonotype. V usage is TRBV20-1 and J usage is TRBJ2-3; the D gene is possibly TRBD2 (6 bases). The V end was cut by 6 bases, the J end by 3 bases, with 19 bases between. Per germline, CDR1 DFQATT and CDR2 SNEGSKA (reference sequence). This CDR3 contains 15 residues. The CDR3 spells CSATEVAVKTDTQYF. The CDR3 region has the DNA TGCAGTGCCACCGAGGTAGCGGTAAAAACAGATACGCAGTATTTT.

As for this clonotype: Given a far larger clone just one base away, this is likely a sequencing read error. V is TRBV7-9 and J is TRBJ2-2; possibly TRBD1 for D (5 bases). Germline CDR1 reads SEHNR; CDR2 reads FQNEAQ (reference sequence). There are 14 residues in the CDR3. V was pared by 6 bases and J by 4 bases, with 12 bases between. CDR3 region: CASSRQTSTGELFF. CDR3 sequence (DNA): TGTGCCAGCAGTCGACAGACCAGCACCGGGGAGCTGTTTTTT.

In its sample, this clonotype is medium-sized (0.01 to 0.1%). The genes are TRBV2 and TRBJ2-7, with D possibly TRBD1 on 5 matching bases. The CDR3 is 14 amino acids. Germline CDR1 SNHLY, CDR2 FYNNEI. The V end lost 2 bases, the J end lost 2 bases, and 10 bases lay between the germline ends. The CDR3 spells CASSEFQGAYEQYF. CDR3 DNA sequence: TGTGCCAGCAGTGAATTCCAAGGGGCCTACGAGCAGTACTTC.

This clonotype was seen a single time. The chain links TRBV20-1 to TRBJ1-2; no firm D call. The germline gives CDR1 DFQATT, CDR2 SNEGSKA (reference sequence). Trimming removed 5 bases from V and 3 bases from J, with 19 bases in between. This CDR3 has 15 amino acids. As DNA, the CDR3 is TGCAGTGCTCTCCCCGGAGCGGGGATGGACTATGGCTACACCTTC. This sequence encodes CSALPGAGMDYGYTF.

J is TRBJ2-7 and V is TRBV6-1; D uncertain. Germline V gives CDR1 MNHNS, CDR2 SASEGT. Trimming left V 5 bases short and J 10 bases short, with 12 bases between. The CDR3 runs 11 residues. CDR3 nucleotides: TGTGCCAGCAGTAACCCTAGGGATCAGTACTTC. Translating gives CASSNPRDQYF.

This clonotype was seen repeatedly, ten times or more. J is TRBJ1-6 and V is TRBV10-3, with a weak D call TRBD1 (6 bases). The CDR3 sequence is 14 residues long. Germline V gives CDR1 ENHRY, CDR2 SYGVKD. The V end lost 10 bases, the J end lost 2 bases, and 12 bases lay between the germline ends. The CDR3 sequence is CARQVVTYNSPLHF. The CDR3 DNA sequence: TGTGCCAGACAGGTAGTCACCTATAATTCACCCCTCCACTTT.

The chain couples TRBV3-2 to TRBJ2-1; the DNA was not used to check the table's D call, TRBD1. TRBV3-2 is labeled a pseudogene. CDR3 length: 13 amino acids. The CDR3 is CASSRGRYNEQFF. The CDR3 DNA reads TGTGCCAGCAGCCGGGGCCGGTACAATGAGCAGTTCTTC.

Worth noting for this clonotype: A read error is the likely source, as a far larger clone sits one nucleotide away. The chain recombines TRBV6-5 with TRBJ2-7; a weak D match, TRBD2 (6 bases). This CDR3 comprises 14 residues. Per the germline V gene, CDR1 is MNHEY and CDR2 is SVGAGI. CDR3 amino acids: CDSTEFGGPYEQYF. The CDR3 bases are TGTGACAGCACCGAATTCGGGGGTCCCTACGAGCAGTACTTC.

This clonotype appeared a single time. The chain couples TRBV6-1 to TRBJ1-2, with D unresolved. Per germline, CDR1 MNHNS and CDR2 SASEGT. The CDR3 covers 15 residues. Between the trimmed V and J ends, which lost 1 base and 0 bases, there was a span of 9 bases. The CDR3 protein is CASSEEGSSNYGYTF. The CDR3 DNA follows: TGTGCCAGCAGTGAAGAAGGCTCCTCTAACTATGGCTACACCTTC.

This clonotype was detected ten times or more. The rearrangement links TRBV9 to TRBJ1-4; D not certain. Trimming took off 4 bases at V and 4 bases at J, with 14 bases between the two ends. Germline V lookup: CDR1 SGDLS, CDR2 YYNGEE. This CDR3 is built from 15 residues. The CDR3 sequence is CASSPQGVGNEKLFF. CDR3 DNA sequence: TGTGCCAGCAGCCCACAAGGAGTTGGTAATGAAAAACTGTTTTTT. Supplemented by reference TRBV9 and TRBJ1-4, the full variable domain reads DSGVTQTPKHLITATGQRVTLRCSPRSGDLSVYWYQQSLDQGLQFLIQYYNGEERAKGNILERFSAQQFPDLHSELNLSSLELGDSALYFCASSPQGVGNEKLFFGSGTQLSVL.

The chain carries TRBV29-1 and TRBJ2-1, with 11 positions matching TRBD2. The CDR3 covers 14 residues. CDR1 SQVTM and CDR2 ANQGSEA come from the germline V gene. Trimming took 5 bases from V and 7 from J; bases not matched to a gene: 7. The DNA for the CDR3 is TGCAGCGTTTCTCTAGCGGGAGGTGGAAATGAGCAGTTCTTC. This gives the protein CSVSLAGGGNEQFF.

The chain combines TRBV12-3 or TRBV12-4 with TRBJ1-1; 7 bases align to TRBD1. With V trimmed by 7 bases and J by 1 base, 6 bases remained unmatched. CDR3 length: 14 residues. CDR3 DNA sequence: TGTGCCAGCACCTGGGCAGGGGGGAACACTGAAGCTTTCTTT. It translates to CASTWAGGNTEAFF.

Points on this clonotype: Compared with germline, one end of the junction differs, possibly owing to a read error. V and J are TRBV28 and TRBJ2-7; 12 bases line up with TRBD2. From germline, CDR1 is MDHEN and CDR2 SYDVKM. There are 16 residues in the CDR3. In DNA form, the CDR3 reads TGTGCCAGCAGTTCCACCGGACTAGCGGGATCCTACGAGCAATACTTC. Protein product: CASSSTGLAGSYEQYF.

Regarding this clonotype: A far larger clone is one base from this, pointing to a likely read error. The CDR3 end shows no conserved phenylalanine or tryptophan, and so a read error is likely. The chain recombines TRBV27 with TRBJ2-1; D is uncertain. Germline loops: CDR1 MNHEY, CDR2 SMNVEV (reference sequence). This CDR3 has 11 residues. This CDR3 reads CAISGVGEQFL. The CDR3 nucleotides read TGTGCCATCAGTGGAGTAGGAGAACAGTTCTTA.

This clonotype showed up just once. The chain combines TRBV5-1 with TRBJ2-3; D is unclear. The CDR3 has 16 amino acids. Germline V gene sequence: CDR1 SGHRS, CDR2 YFSETQ. Trimming removed 0 bases at V and 0 bases at J, with 11 bases between. The CDR3 is CASSLAVSPSTDTQYF. The DNA of the CDR3 is TGCGCCAGCAGCTTGGCAGTGAGCCCTAGCACAGATACGCAGTATTTT.